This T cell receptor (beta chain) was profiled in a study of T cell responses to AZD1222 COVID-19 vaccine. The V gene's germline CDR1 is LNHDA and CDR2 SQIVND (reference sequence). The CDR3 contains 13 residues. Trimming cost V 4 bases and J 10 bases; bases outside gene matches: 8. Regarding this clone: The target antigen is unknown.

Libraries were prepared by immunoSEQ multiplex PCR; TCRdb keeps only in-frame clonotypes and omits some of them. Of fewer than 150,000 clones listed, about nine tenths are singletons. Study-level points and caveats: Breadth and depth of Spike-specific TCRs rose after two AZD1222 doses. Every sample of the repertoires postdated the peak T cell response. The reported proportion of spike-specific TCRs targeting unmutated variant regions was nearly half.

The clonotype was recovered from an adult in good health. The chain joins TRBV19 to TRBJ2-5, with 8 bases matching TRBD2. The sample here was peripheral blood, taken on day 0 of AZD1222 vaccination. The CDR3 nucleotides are TGTGCCAGTAGTACGAGCACCGGGAGGGACCAGTACTTC. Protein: CASSTSTGRDQYF.